The 18 T cell receptor beta chains below all came from one sample that was sequenced in a study of Ad26.COV2.S vaccination and SARS-CoV-2 variants. This table comes from immunoSEQ multiplex PCR, and its TCRdb copy is limited to in-frame clones, with some not included. The sample consists of fewer than 900,000 clones, 80% to 90% of them appearing once. Treatment in this sample: some 19 received Ad26.COV2.S at low or high dose, single or two shots; roughly five received placebo; per-sample allocation not given. On day 63 after the first injection, vaccine and placebo recipients gave samples. The material sequenced was peripheral blood, taken in a trial of Ad26.COV2.S vaccine versus placebo. These receptor sequences come from a person aged 18-60 years who received the Ad26.COV2.S COVID-19 vaccine or a placebo.

V is TRBV19 and J is TRBJ2-3; D gene uncertain. The CDR3 length is 12 residues. Germline V CDR1 and CDR2: LNHDA, SQIVND (reference sequence). V was shortened by 6 bases and J by 4 bases, with 8 bases between the two germline ends. This chain's CDR3 is CASRSRADTQYF. The CDR3 nucleotides read TGTGCCAGTAGGAGTAGAGCAGATACGCAGTATTTT.

The chain employs TRBV7-2 and TRBJ1-5; no clear D gene. This CDR3 contains 14 residues. CDR1 is SGHTA, CDR2 FQGNSA, per germline. V lost 3 bases, J lost 3 bases, and 9 bases lay in between. CDR3 amino acids: CASSFGMANQPQHF. The CDR3 DNA follows: TGTGCCAGCAGCTTTGGGATGGCCAATCAGCCCCAGCATTTT.

The chain combines TRBV6-1 with TRBJ2-7; D assignment may be TRBD1 or TRBD2 (5 bases each). V lost 4 bases and J lost 1, with 17 bases in between. Per germline, CDR1 MNHNS and CDR2 SASEGT. The CDR3 is 16 amino acids. The CDR3 loop is CASSVTRGVGSYEQYF. CDR3 sequence (DNA): TGTGCCAGCAGTGTAACTCGAGGGGTTGGGTCCTACGAGCAGTACTTC.

The chain employs TRBV30 and TRBJ2-3, with TRBD2 matching 13 bases. Germline V lookup: CDR1 GTSNPN, CDR2 SVGIG (reference sequence). V lost 4 bases to trimming and J lost 6 bases; unmatched junction nucleotides: 4. The CDR3 runs to 14 residues. The CDR3: CAWKGLAGDDTQYF. The CDR3 bases are TGTGCCTGGAAAGGACTAGCGGGAGATGATACGCAGTATTTT.

The chain recombines TRBV27 with TRBJ2-7; 8 bases map to TRBD1. The CDR3 is 14 residues long. V trimming: 7 bases; J trimming: 3 bases; junction bases outside the gene matches: 8. Germline assignment: CDR1 MNHEY and CDR2 SMNVEV (reference sequence). The CDR3 sequence is CASTPTGQVYEQYF. The CDR3 nucleotides are TGTGCCAGCACCCCGACGGGACAGGTCTACGAGCAGTACTTC.

The gene calls are TRBV6-4 and TRBJ2-3; TRBD2 agrees at 9 bases. The germline CDR1 and CDR2 sequences are MRHNA and SNTAGT. This CDR3 is 15 amino acids long. With 2 bases clipped from V and 3 bases from J, the junction kept 3 bases outside the gene matches. The CDR3 is CASSDLAGGTDTQYF. The DNA of the CDR3 is TGTGCCAGCAGTGACCTGGCGGGAGGGACAGATACGCAGTATTTT.

The V gene is TRBV18, the J gene TRBJ2-3, with D maybe TRBD1 (6 bases). This CDR3 is 15 amino acids long. The germline V and J ends were trimmed by 3 bases and 0 bases, with 10 bases remaining between them. Germline CDR1 and CDR2: KGHSH and LQKENI. The CDR3 region has the DNA TGTGCCAGCTCACCCCGGACAGAAAGCACAGATACGCAGTATTTT. Its translation is CASSPRTESTDTQYF.

The chain links TRBV27 to TRBJ2-1; D possibly matches TRBD1 or TRBD2 (5 bases each). The CDR3 consists of 15 residues. CDR1 is MNHEY, CDR2 SMNVEV, per germline (reference sequence). The germline V and J ends were trimmed by 6 bases and 2 bases, with 14 bases remaining between them. CDR3 sequence: CASSRGDFTYNEQFF. The CDR3 region has the DNA TGTGCCAGCAGCCGAGGGGATTTCACCTACAATGAGCAGTTCTTC.

CDR3 nucleotide sequence: TGTGCCAGCAGCCTCGGACGCATCAATGAGCAGTTCTTC. This gives the protein CASSLGRINEQFF. This chain links TRBV6-6 with TRBJ2-1; no clear D gene. Trimming shortened V by 6 bases and J by 6 bases, and 12 bases separated the two germline ends. The CDR3 covers 13 residues. Per the germline V gene, CDR1 is MNHNY and CDR2 is SVGAGI (reference sequence).

J is TRBJ2-1 and V is TRBV7-9, with 7 bases fitting TRBD1. CDR1 is SEHNR, CDR2 FQNEAQ, per germline (reference sequence). CDR3 length: 15 residues. The V segment lost 1 base and the J segment 8 bases; nucleotides outside the gene matches: 8. The CDR3 protein is CASSLGSNDRDEQFF. CDR3 nucleotides: TGTGCCAGCAGCTTAGGATCCAACGACAGGGATGAGCAGTTCTTC.

This clone was seen just once. The rearrangement uses TRBV3-1 (or the pseudogene TRBV3-2) and TRBJ2-3; D not certain. The CDR3 runs to 12 residues. Trimming stripped 6 bases from V and 4 bases from J, with 8 bases between. The germline V gene has CDR1 LGHDT and CDR2 YNNKEL (reference sequence). The CDR3 is CASRNLADTQYF. CDR3 DNA sequence: TGTGCCAGCAGAAACCTAGCAGATACGCAGTATTTT.

The V gene is TRBV11-2, the J gene TRBJ1-1, with unresolved D. From germline, CDR1 is SGHAT and CDR2 FQNNGV. The V end was cut by 1 base, the J end by 1 base, with 10 bases between. This CDR3 has 15 amino acids. CDR3 in DNA: TGTGCCAGCAGCTTAGGGTCTGGGTCGAACACTGAAGCTTTCTTT. It specifies CASSLGSGSNTEAFF.

This clone has only one observation. The chain links TRBV24-1 to TRBJ1-5, with D possibly TRBD1 on 6 matching bases. CDR1 and CDR2 (germline): KGHDR, SFDVKD. The CDR3 covers 13 residues. Trimming left V 9 bases short and J 3 bases short, with 11 bases between. This chain's CDR3 is CATGGQINQPQHF. The CDR3, as DNA: TGTGCCACCGGGGGCCAGATCAATCAGCCCCAGCATTTT.

The chain employs TRBV7-2 and TRBJ1-5; D is uncertain. The CDR3 extends over 12 amino acids. V lost 1 base and J 5 bases, leaving 3 bases between the germline ends. Germline V lookup: CDR1 SGHTA, CDR2 FQGNSA. CDR3 DNA: TGTGCCAGCAGCTTAGAGGATCAGCCCCAGCATTTT. This codes for CASSLEDQPQHF.

The chain employs TRBV5-4 and TRBJ2-2; the D gene is possibly TRBD2 (5 bases). This CDR3 has 15 amino acids. V gave up 4 bases and J gave up 1 base, with 11 bases separating them. Germline assignment: CDR1 SGHNT and CDR2 YYREEE (reference sequence). DNA for the CDR3: TGTGCCAGCAGCCAGGACGGACTGAACACCGGGGAGCTGTTTTTT. As protein: CASSQDGLNTGELFF.

For this clone: Other DNA sequences within the sample encode an identical CDR3. The chain uses TRBV30 and TRBJ2-7, with D perhaps being TRBD1 or TRBD2 (5 bases each). CDR3 size: 12 residues. Germline CDR1 and CDR2: GTSNPN and SVGIG (reference sequence). The V end lost 2 bases, the J end lost 3 bases, and 8 bases lay between the germline ends. The CDR3 protein is CAWSKGSYEQYF. DNA of the CDR3: TGTGCCTGGAGTAAGGGGAGCTACGAGCAGTACTTC.

The V and J genes are TRBV5-1 and TRBJ2-3; 11 bases align to TRBD2. V lost 6 bases and J lost 3; bases outside the gene matches: 3. This CDR3 is built from 14 residues. Germline-derived CDR1 and CDR2 are SGHRS and YFSETQ. The CDR3 region is CASKGLAATDTQYF. CDR3 nucleotide sequence: TGCGCCAGCAAGGGACTAGCGGCTACAGATACGCAGTATTTT.

V and J are TRBV24-1 and TRBJ1-1; D not certain. V lost 8 bases to trimming and J lost 4 bases, with 16 bases between them. This CDR3 contains 14 residues. CDR1 is KGHDR, CDR2 SFDVKD, per germline. DNA of the CDR3: TGTGCCACCACCCGCGGGGATGCTGGCACTGAAGCTTTCTTT. It specifies CATTRGDAGTEAFF.